Listed below are T cell receptor beta chains from one sample, sequenced in a study of blood T cell repertoires in COVID-19. Sequencing used immunoSEQ multiplex PCR; TCRdb keeps in-frame clones, though not all of them. Of roughly 140,000 clones listed, about 79% were seen once; the top ten hold roughly 9.8%. The sequencing input was peripheral blood. These receptors came from a woman between 50 and 59 years old with acute or convalescent COVID-19. Each CDR3 is given with its conserved first and last residue. Each record gives: V gene, clone size, D gene, J gene, CDR3 DNA, CDR3 protein. A D gene is named only where the DNA matches it firmly. Where a row states a size, it is once, few, many or the class of an expanded clone; other rows omit it.

V: TRBV5-1
size: few
D: TRBD2
J: TRBJ2-7
DNA: TGCGCCAGCAGCTCACTAGCGGGAGTCGAGCAGTACTTC
CDR3: CASSSLAGVEQYF

V: TRBV14
size: .
D: .
J: TRBJ1-2
DNA: TGTGCCAGCAGCCAAGACAGGGGAAAGGGCTACACCTTC
CDR3: CASSQDRGKGYTF

V: TRBV27
size: .
D: TRBD1
J: TRBJ2-5
DNA: TGTGCCAGCAGGACAGGGGTGCGTACCCAGTACTTC
CDR3: CASRTGVRTQYF

V: TRBV28
size: .
D: TRBD2
J: TRBJ2-3
DNA: TGTGCCAGCAGTTTGATTGCGGGAGGTGGAGATACGCAGTATTTT
CDR3: CASSLIAGGGDTQYF

V: TRBV7-2
size: .
D: TRBD1
J: TRBJ2-5
DNA: TGTGCCAGCAGCGCACTGACCGGACAGGGTGAGACCCAGTACTTC
CDR3: CASSALTGQGETQYF

V: TRBV12-3/TRBV12-4
size: .
D: TRBD1
J: TRBJ1-6
DNA: TGTGCCAGCAGCACAGGGGTTGCTTCACCCCTCCACTTT
CDR3: CASSTGVASPLHF

V: TRBV5-6
size: few
D: .
J: TRBJ1-5
DNA: TGTGCCAGCAGCTTGGCTGGGGGAGGAGGAGATCAGCCCCAGCATTTT
CDR3: CASSLAGGGGDQPQHF

V: TRBV10-2
size: .
D: .
J: TRBJ2-2
DNA: TGCGCCAGCAGACAGGGCGGGAGTTCGGCCGGGGAGCTGTTTTTT
CDR3: CASRQGGSSAGELFF

V: TRBV24-1
size: .
D: .
J: TRBJ1-5
DNA: TGTGCCACCAGTGAAGCCCCCAGGGAAAAGCAGCCCCAGCATTTT
CDR3: CATSEAPREKQPQHF

V: TRBV4-3
size: .
D: TRBD2
J: TRBJ2-2
DNA: TGCGCCAGCAGCCAAGGGGCTAGCGGGGGGCTAGGGGAGCTGTTTTTT
CDR3: CASSQGASGGLGELFF

V: TRBV5-1
size: .
D: .
J: TRBJ2-7
DNA: TGCGCCAGCAGCCACCTTGGCGGTACGACCTACGAGCAGTACTTC
CDR3: CASSHLGGTTYEQYF

V: TRBV5-5
size: .
D: TRBD1
J: TRBJ1-5
DNA: TGTGCCAGCAGCTGGGGACAGAGGAACAATCAGCCCCAGCATTTT
CDR3: CASSWGQRNNQPQHF

V: TRBV7-3
size: .
D: TRBD2
J: TRBJ2-1
DNA: TGTGCCAGCAAACTGACTCGCGGGGGGGCCAATGAGCAGTTCTTC
CDR3: CASKLTRGGANEQFF

V: TRBV23-1
size: .
D: .
J: TRBJ1-3
DNA: TGCGCCAGCAGTCGCCGGGACACTCTAGGAAACACCATATATTTT
CDR3: CASSRRDTLGNTIYF

V: TRBV9
size: .
D: .
J: TRBJ2-1
DNA: TGTGCCAGCAGCGTAGGTGGCGGAATCTACAATGAGCAGTTCTTC
CDR3: CASSVGGGIYNEQFF

V: TRBV19
size: .
D: TRBD1
J: TRBJ2-2
DNA: TGTGCCAGTAGGGGACAGGGGATTCGGTCCACCGGGGAGCTGTTTTTT
CDR3: CASRGQGIRSTGELFF

V: TRBV19
size: .
D: TRBD1
J: TRBJ1-5
DNA: TGTGCCAGTAGCACGGACAGGGAGGGGCATCAGCCCCAGCATTTT
CDR3: CASSTDREGHQPQHF

V: TRBV18
size: .
D: .
J: TRBJ1-2
DNA: TGTGCCAGCTCACCGGCCGGACAGACTAACTATGGCTACACCTTC
CDR3: CASSPAGQTNYGYTF

V: TRBV28
size: .
D: TRBD1
J: TRBJ1-1
DNA: TGTGCCAGCAGATCGACAGGGGGCGCGTTGAACACTGAAGCTTTCTTT
CDR3: CASRSTGGALNTEAFF

V: TRBV5-1
size: once
D: TRBD1
J: TRBJ2-5
DNA: TGCGCCAGCAGCCTACAGGGGGCTCTCCAAGAGACCCAGTACTTC
CDR3: CASSLQGALQETQYF

V: TRBV6-6
size: once
D: TRBD1
J: TRBJ1-2
DNA: TGTGCCAGCAGTTCCACCGGGACAGGGGGCGGCTACACCTTC
CDR3: CASSSTGTGGGYTF

V: TRBV28
size: .
D: TRBD2
J: TRBJ2-7
DNA: TGTGCCAGCAGTTTACTAGCGGACACCTACGAGCAGTACTTC
CDR3: CASSLLADTYEQYF

V: TRBV4-3
size: once
D: TRBD1
J: TRBJ1-5
DNA: TGCGCCAGCAGCCACCGGACAGGGGGTCAGCCCCAGCATTTT
CDR3: CASSHRTGGQPQHF

V: TRBV7-9
size: few
D: TRBD1
J: TRBJ1-1
DNA: TGTGCCAGCAGCCTCACAGGGGTGGGCACTGAAGCTTTCTTT
CDR3: CASSLTGVGTEAFF

V: TRBV7-9
size: few
D: .
J: TRBJ2-6
DNA: TGTGCCAGCAGCTACCAGGGTCCTGGGGCCAACGTCCTGACTTTC
CDR3: CASSYQGPGANVLTF

V: TRBV12-2
size: .
D: .
J: TRBJ2-7
DNA: TGTGCAAGTCGCTTAGGGCCAAAATTCTACGAGCAGTACTTC
CDR3: CASRLGPKFYEQYF

V: TRBV5-1
size: .
D: TRBD2
J: TRBJ2-3
DNA: TGCGCCAGCAGCTTGATTCCGGGAGGAACCACAGATACGCAGTATTTT
CDR3: CASSLIPGGTTDTQYF

V: TRBV9
size: .
D: TRBD1
J: TRBJ1-2
DNA: TGTGCCAGCAGCGTAGCCAGCCAGGGGGCAGATTACACCTTC
CDR3: CASSVASQGADYTF

V: TRBV7-3
size: .
D: .
J: TRBJ2-1
DNA: TGTGCCAGCAGCTTAATAACTTCCTCCTACAATGAGCAGTTCTTC
CDR3: CASSLITSSYNEQFF

V: TRBV5-1
size: once
D: .
J: TRBJ2-3
DNA: TGCGCCAGCAGCCCGAGGACAGCAGATACGCAGTATTTT
CDR3: CASSPRTADTQYF

V: TRBV28
size: .
D: TRBD2
J: TRBJ2-3
DNA: TGTGCCAGCAGCACTAGCGGGCCAGGCACAGATACGCAGTATTTT
CDR3: CASSTSGPGTDTQYF

V: TRBV5-1
size: .
D: TRBD1
J: TRBJ2-5
DNA: TGCGCCAGCAGCTTGGGGACAGGGGGATTCGAAGAGACCCAGTACTTC
CDR3: CASSLGTGGFEETQYF

V: TRBV10-1
size: .
D: .
J: TRBJ2-1
DNA: TGCGCCAGCAGTGACCGGGGATTAGCGTCCTCCTACAATGAGCAGTTCTTC
CDR3: CASSDRGLASSYNEQFF

V: TRBV28
size: .
D: TRBD1
J: TRBJ1-5
DNA: TGTGCCAGCAGTTTTCGTACAGGGGCCCTCAATCAGCCCCAGCATTTT
CDR3: CASSFRTGALNQPQHF

V: TRBV5-1
size: .
D: .
J: TRBJ2-3
DNA: TGCGCCAGCAGCTTGGGCGGGGAAAATACGCAGTATTTT
CDR3: CASSLGGENTQYF

V: TRBV6-4
size: .
D: .
J: TRBJ2-7
DNA: TGTGCCAGCAGTGACTGGGGACTCACCTACGAGCAGTACTTC
CDR3: CASSDWGLTYEQYF

V: TRBV5-6
size: few
D: .
J: TRBJ1-2
DNA: TGTGCCAGCAGCGTTGGGGGAGGTGGCTACACCTTC
CDR3: CASSVGGGGYTF

V: TRBV6-1
size: .
D: .
J: TRBJ1-1
DNA: TGTGCCAGCAGTGAATCGTACACTGAAGCTTTCTTT
CDR3: CASSESYTEAFF

V: TRBV7-2
size: .
D: .
J: TRBJ1-2
DNA: TGTGCCAGCGCTGGCGACAGGTGGGACTATGGCTACACCTTC
CDR3: CASAGDRWDYGYTF

V: TRBV29-1
size: .
D: .
J: TRBJ2-1
DNA: TGCAGTGATGACAGAGCCTACAATGAGCAGTTCTTC
CDR3: CSDDRAYNEQFF

V: TRBV12-3/TRBV12-4
size: .
D: .
J: TRBJ2-6
DNA: TGTGCCAGCAGGACTGTTGGGGCCAACGTCCTGACTTTC
CDR3: CASRTVGANVLTF

V: TRBV18
size: few
D: TRBD2
J: TRBJ2-3
DNA: TGTGCCAGCTCACCAGGGATAGCGGGAGGGTCCCGACCTAAACGCGAAAGCACAGATACGCAGTATTTT
CDR3: CASSPGIAGGSRPKRESTDTQYF

V: TRBV19
size: .
D: TRBD1
J: TRBJ1-5
DNA: TGTGCCAGTAGTACCGTACAGGGGAGTATCAATCAGCCCCAGCATTTT
CDR3: CASSTVQGSINQPQHF

V: TRBV12-3/TRBV12-4
size: .
D: .
J: TRBJ2-2
DNA: TGTGCCAGCAGTTCAACGAACACCGGGGAGCTGTTTTTT
CDR3: CASSSTNTGELFF

V: TRBV7-8
size: .
D: .
J: TRBJ1-5
DNA: TGTGCCAGCAGCTTAGCGGCTAGGACCGGGATTGGCAATCAGCCCCAGCATTTT
CDR3: CASSLAARTGIGNQPQHF

V: TRBV5-1
size: few
D: TRBD1
J: TRBJ1-2
DNA: TGCGCCAGCCACCCGGGGACAGCCAGTAACTATGGCTACACCTTC
CDR3: CASHPGTASNYGYTF

V: TRBV7-2
size: .
D: .
J: TRBJ2-6
DNA: TGTGCCAGCAGCGGGGGGGCCTGGGCCAACGTCCTGACTTTC
CDR3: CASSGGAWANVLTF

V: TRBV9
size: .
D: .
J: TRBJ2-1
DNA: TGTGCCAGCAGCGTAGAAAGTGTTCGGAGTGAGCAGTTCTTC
CDR3: CASSVESVRSEQFF

V: TRBV19
size: .
D: TRBD1
J: TRBJ1-1
DNA: TGTGCCAGTAGTACCGTAGGGACAGCGGGTCGGTGGGCTTTCTTT
CDR3: CASSTVGTAGRWAFF